This T cell receptor beta chain was sequenced during a study of lymphopenia after photon versus proton radiotherapy. Remarks on this clone: Its antigen is not identified.

V was shortened by 7 bases and J by 1 base, with 10 bases between the two germline ends. The CDR3 is 13 residues long. Germline assignment: CDR1 SNHLY and CDR2 FYNNEI. Study-wide points: Larger post-nadir TCR diversity loss correlated inversely with survival in deceased patients.

Libraries were prepared by immunoSEQ multiplex PCR; TCRdb keeps only in-frame clonotypes and omits some of them. Among roughly 150,000 clones listed, roughly nine tenths were seen once. The gene calls are TRBV2 and TRBJ1-2; D uncertain. The TCR comes from a man aged 45 to 65 with gastric cancer. Material: peripheral blood, obtained from a patient treated with photon-based radiotherapy. The CDR3 DNA sequence: TGTGCCAGCACTAAAGAGTATAACTATGGCTACACCTTC. This gives the protein CASTKEYNYGYTF.